The 14 T cell receptor beta chains listed next were all sequenced from one sample in a study of T cells in Graves' hyperthyroidism and ophthalmopathy. Researchers amplified the TCR beta CDR3 regions from RNA transcripts. The HTBI primer set served for first-round RT-PCR of the TCR CDR3. TCRdb reanalysed the multiplex PCR reads using MiXCR and keeps one entry per CDR3 protein. This sample has 750,000 to 900,000 distinct CDR3 sequences; about 38% occur once, and the top ten carry approximately 8.7%. Sequencing was carried out using blood. These receptors originate from a man between 18 and 29 years old with Graves' hyperthyroidism.

The V gene is TRBV2, the J gene TRBJ1-2, with D uncertain. Trimming stripped 6 bases from V and 3 bases from J, with 17 bases between. Germline lookup yields CDR1 SNHLY and CDR2 FYNNEI. There are 15 residues in the CDR3. DNA for the CDR3: TGTGCCAGCAGCTTAGAAGAGGAGGGTGACTATGGCTACACCTTC. This sequence encodes CASSLEEEGDYGYTF.

Notes on this clonotype: A much larger clone lies a single base off, so this may be a read error. The J gene is TRBJ2-7, the V gene TRBV24-1, with 8 bases matching TRBD1. CDR1 and CDR2 (germline): KGHDR, SFDVKD. This CDR3 is built from 15 residues. The trim removed 4 bases at V and 5 bases at J, leaving 9 bases unmatched. Here the CDR3 DNA reads TGTGCCACCAGTGACCCCCGGACAGGGACGGACGAGCAGTACTTC. Protein product: CATSDPRTGTDEQYF.

This chain uses TRBV4-1 with TRBJ2-5; TRBD2 agrees at 16 bases. Germline-derived CDR1 and CDR2 are MGHRA and YSYEKL. After removal of 3 bases from V and 6 bases from J, the junction contained 4 bases not matched to a gene. This CDR3 is built from 16 residues. CDR3 DNA: TGCGCCAGCAGCCAGGGACTAGCGGGAGGGCCGAAGACCCAGTACTTC. Residues: CASSQGLAGGPKTQYF.

V gene TRBV7-3 combines with J gene TRBJ2-5; 11 positions agree with TRBD1. From germline, CDR1 is SGHTA and CDR2 FQGTGA. V lost 2 bases, J lost 8 bases, and 4 bases stayed unmatched. The CDR3 is 14 amino acids. CDR3 protein: CASSLSDRGHTQYF. The CDR3 coding sequence is TGTGCCAGCAGCTTATCGGACAGGGGGCACACCCAGTACTTC.

This chain uses TRBV7-9 with TRBJ1-2; no definite D call. CDR1 and CDR2 (germline): SEHNR, FQNEAQ (reference sequence). Trimming stripped 7 bases from V and 7 bases from J, with 19 bases between. This CDR3 region has 14 residues. CDR3 coding DNA: TGTGCCAGCATCAAAGCCCCAGAGAGCGGTGGCTACACCTTC. The encoded protein is CASIKAPESGGYTF.

This clonotype occurred a few times. This chain links TRBV5-1 with TRBJ2-7; 7 bases fit TRBD1. Germline CDR1 reads SGHRS; CDR2 reads YFSETQ. This CDR3 region has 14 residues. The trim removed 2 bases at V and 6 bases at J, leaving 8 bases unmatched. CDR3 sequence reads: CASSFATGVGEQYF. The CDR3 DNA follows: TGCGCCAGCAGCTTTGCCACAGGGGTCGGCGAGCAGTACTTC.

The CDR3 DNA is TGCAGTGCTAGCCCCGGGATCACTGAAGCTTTCTTT. Translated, it gives CSASPGITEAFF. The rearrangement uses TRBV20-1 and TRBJ1-1; D unclear. The germline CDR1 and CDR2 sequences are DFQATT and SNEGSKA (reference sequence). Trimming pared 3 bases from V and 4 bases from J, leaving 9 bases between. The length of the CDR3 is 12 residues.

Notes on this clonotype: A much larger clone sits a single nucleotide away, making a read error possible. The chain employs TRBV7-2 and TRBJ2-7; D may match TRBD1 or TRBD2 (5 bases each). The CDR3 contains 15 residues. Between the trimmed V and J ends, which lost 3 bases and 6 bases, there was a span of 18 bases. CDR1 is SGHTA, CDR2 FQGNSA, per germline. In nucleotides, the CDR3 is TGTGCCAGCAGCTTTTCCGGGGCTGTAGGCTCCGAGCAGTACTTC. Translation: CASSFSGAVGSEQYF.

This chain uses TRBV10-3 with TRBJ2-1; 7 positions agree with TRBD1. After removal of 0 bases from V and 7 bases from J, the junction contained 3 bases not matched to a gene. Germline-derived CDR1 and CDR2 are ENHRY and SYGVKD. This CDR3 spans 14 amino acids. CDR3 sequence (DNA): TGTGCCATCAGTGAGTCGTTGACAGGGAATGAGCAGTTCTTC. Amino acid sequence: CAISESLTGNEQFF.

This clonotype was detected a few times. V is TRBV12-3 or TRBV12-4 and J is TRBJ1-5; D call uncertain. This CDR3 is 14 amino acids long. With 3 bases removed from V and 7 bases from J, the gap between germline ends came to 13 bases. CDR3 loop: CASSFTGFSQPQHF. Here the CDR3 DNA reads TGTGCCAGCAGTTTTACTGGATTTAGCCAGCCCCAGCATTTT.

The sample holds one count of this clonotype. Written as DNA, the CDR3 is TGCAGCCTTAAAACTAGCGGGAGATCGGATACGCAGTATTTT. It translates to CSLKTSGRSDTQYF. The rearrangement joins TRBV29-1 to TRBJ2-3; 11 bases fit TRBD2. Germline V CDR1 and CDR2: SQVTM, ANQGSEA. This CDR3 spans 14 amino acids. V was clipped by 8 bases and J by 6 bases; unmatched bases: 10.

Of note for this clonotype: A read error may account for a junction end that differs from germline. The rearrangement links TRBV11-2 to TRBJ1-2; TRBD1 matches 8 bases. This CDR3 spans 13 amino acids. Germline CDR1 reads SGHAT; CDR2 reads FQNNGV. This CDR3 reads CASSLGLGQGSFF. CDR3 DNA: TGTGCCAGCAGCTTAGGACTCGGACAGGGAAGCTTCTTC.

The chain is built from TRBV29-1 and TRBJ1-5; 10 bases align to TRBD1. Unmatched junction bases numbered 8, after V lost 6 bases and J lost 0 bases. The CDR3 extends over 16 amino acids. CDR1 is SQVTM, CDR2 ANQGSEA, per germline. CDR3 sequence: CSVRPGTGDSNQPQHF. CDR3 nucleotide sequence: TGCAGCGTGAGACCCGGGACAGGGGATAGCAATCAGCCCCAGCATTTT.

This chain joins TRBV20-1 and TRBJ2-7; D possibly matches TRBD1 or TRBD2 (5 bases each). This CDR3 spans 10 amino acids. The germline V gene encodes CDR1 DFQATT and CDR2 SNEGSKA (reference sequence). Between the trimmed V and J ends, which lost 8 bases and 6 bases, there was a span of 11 bases. CDR3 coding DNA: TGCAGTTTCGCAGGGACCGAGCAGTACTTC. It codes for CSFAGTEQYF.